This TCR beta chain was documented in a study of blood T cells in healthy people across ages. This clonotype was detected only a few times. Possible read error: a much larger clone is one base away. CDR3 length equals 16 residues. Germline CDR1 is MDHEN and CDR2 is SYDVKM. Trimming removed 6 bases from V and 1 base from J, with 15 bases in between. The second PCR ran about 6 to 12 cycles with a sample-barcoded 5' primer and J-beta primers. TCRdb itself ran the 5' RACE reads through MiXCR, one entry per CDR3 protein. The top ten hold approximately 3.7% of the sample, which has 600,000 to 800,000 distinct CDR3 sequences, roughly 21% seen once.

V and J are TRBV28 and TRBJ2-2; tentative D call: TRBD2 (6 bases). Material for sequencing was blood. The TCR originated in a man between 65 and 80 years old in good health. In DNA form, the CDR3 reads TGTGCCAGCAGAGTCACTGGCGGGGAGAACACCGGGGAGCTGTTTTTT. Protein sequence: CASRVTGGENTGELFF. Filled out from reference TRBV28 and TRBJ2-2, the complete variable domain reads DVKVTQSSRYLVKRTGEKVFLECVQDMDHENMFWYRQDPGLGLRLIYFSYDVKMKEKGDIPEGYSVSREKKERFSLILESASTNQTSMYLCASRVTGGENTGELFFGEGSRLTVL.